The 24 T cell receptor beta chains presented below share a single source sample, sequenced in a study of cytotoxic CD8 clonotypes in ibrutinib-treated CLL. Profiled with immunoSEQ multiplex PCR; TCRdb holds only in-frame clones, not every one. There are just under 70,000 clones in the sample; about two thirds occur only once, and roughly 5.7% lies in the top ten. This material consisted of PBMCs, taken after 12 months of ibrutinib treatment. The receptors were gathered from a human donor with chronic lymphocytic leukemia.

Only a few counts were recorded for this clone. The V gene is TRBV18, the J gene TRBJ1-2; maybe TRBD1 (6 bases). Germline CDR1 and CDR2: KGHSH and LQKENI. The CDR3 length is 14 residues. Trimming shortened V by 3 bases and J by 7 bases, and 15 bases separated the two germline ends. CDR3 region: CASSPDRSGGGYTF. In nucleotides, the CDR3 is TGTGCCAGCTCACCCGACAGGTCCGGGGGTGGCTACACCTTC.

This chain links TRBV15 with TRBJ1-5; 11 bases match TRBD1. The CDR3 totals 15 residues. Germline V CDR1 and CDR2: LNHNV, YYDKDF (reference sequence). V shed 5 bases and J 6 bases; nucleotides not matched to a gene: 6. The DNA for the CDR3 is TGTGCCACCAGCGGGGGGACAGGGGGTATTCAGCCCCAGCATTTT. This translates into CATSGGTGGIQPQHF.

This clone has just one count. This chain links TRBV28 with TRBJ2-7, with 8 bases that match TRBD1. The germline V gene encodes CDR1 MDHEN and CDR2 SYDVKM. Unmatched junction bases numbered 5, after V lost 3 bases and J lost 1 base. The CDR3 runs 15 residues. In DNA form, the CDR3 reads TGTGCCAGCAGTTTCCGGGACAGGCTTTCCTACGAGCAGTACTTC. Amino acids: CASSFRDRLSYEQYF.

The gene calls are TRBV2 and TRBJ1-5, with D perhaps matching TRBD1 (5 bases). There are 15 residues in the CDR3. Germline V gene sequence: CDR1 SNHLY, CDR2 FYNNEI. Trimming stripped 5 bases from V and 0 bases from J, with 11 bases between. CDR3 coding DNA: TGTGCCAGCAGTTCAGGGCCAACTAGCAATCAGCCCCAGCATTTT. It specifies CASSSGPTSNQPQHF.

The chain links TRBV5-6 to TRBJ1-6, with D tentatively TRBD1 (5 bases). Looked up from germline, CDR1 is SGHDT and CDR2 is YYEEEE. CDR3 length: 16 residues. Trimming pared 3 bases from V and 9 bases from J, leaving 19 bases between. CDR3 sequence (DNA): TGTGCCAGCAGCTGGGAGCCCGGGGGAGAGGGTTCACCCCTCCACTTT. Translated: CASSWEPGGEGSPLHF.

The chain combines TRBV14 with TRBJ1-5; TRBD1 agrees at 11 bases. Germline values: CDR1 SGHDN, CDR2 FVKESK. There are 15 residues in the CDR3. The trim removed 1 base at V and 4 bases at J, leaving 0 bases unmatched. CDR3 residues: CASSQGDRGNQPQHF. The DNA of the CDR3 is TGTGCCAGCAGCCAAGGGGACAGGGGGAATCAGCCCCAGCATTTT.

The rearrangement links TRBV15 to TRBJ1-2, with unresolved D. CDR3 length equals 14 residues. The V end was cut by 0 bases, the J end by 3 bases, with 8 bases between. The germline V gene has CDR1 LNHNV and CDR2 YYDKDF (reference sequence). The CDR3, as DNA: TGTGCCACCAGCAGAGATTTGGCAGACTATGGCTACACCTTC. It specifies CATSRDLADYGYTF.

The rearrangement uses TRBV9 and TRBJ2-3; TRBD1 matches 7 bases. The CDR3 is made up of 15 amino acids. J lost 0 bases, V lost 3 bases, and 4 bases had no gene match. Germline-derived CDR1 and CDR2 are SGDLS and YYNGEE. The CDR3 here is CASSAGQLSTDTQYF. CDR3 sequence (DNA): TGTGCCAGCAGCGCGGGACAGCTAAGCACAGATACGCAGTATTTT. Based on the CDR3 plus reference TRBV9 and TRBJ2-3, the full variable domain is DSGVTQTPKHLITATGQRVTLRCSPRSGDLSVYWYQQSLDQGLQFLIQYYNGEERAKGNILERFSAQQFPDLHSELNLSSLELGDSALYFCASSAGQLSTDTQYFGPGTRLTVL.

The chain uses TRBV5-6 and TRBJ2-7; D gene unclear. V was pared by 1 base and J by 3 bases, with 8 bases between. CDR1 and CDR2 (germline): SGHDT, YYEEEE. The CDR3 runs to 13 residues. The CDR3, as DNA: TGTGCCAGCAGCTTGACCAGGAGCTACGAGCAGTACTTC. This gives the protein CASSLTRSYEQYF. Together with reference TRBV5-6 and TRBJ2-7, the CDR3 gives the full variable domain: DAGVTQSPTHLIKTRGQQVTLRCSPKSGHDTVSWYQQALGQGPQFIFQYYEEEERQRGNFPDRFSGHQFPNYSSELNVNALLLGDSALYLCASSLTRSYEQYFGPGTRLTVT.

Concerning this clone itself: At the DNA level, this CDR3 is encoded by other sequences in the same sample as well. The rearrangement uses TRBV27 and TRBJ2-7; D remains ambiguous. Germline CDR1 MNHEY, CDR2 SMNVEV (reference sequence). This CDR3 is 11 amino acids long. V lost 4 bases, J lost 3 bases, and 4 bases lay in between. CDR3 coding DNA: TGTGCCAGCAGTTCCCTCTACGAGCAGTACTTC. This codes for CASSSLYEQYF.

CDR3 nucleotide sequence: TGTGCCAGCAGCGTAGACGCGGCTAACTATGGCTACACCTTC. This translates into CASSVDAANYGYTF. This chain joins TRBV9 and TRBJ1-2, with no clear D. Between the trimmed V and J ends, which lost 0 bases and 0 bases, there was a span of 6 bases. The CDR3 has 14 amino acids. From germline, CDR1 is SGDLS and CDR2 YYNGEE.

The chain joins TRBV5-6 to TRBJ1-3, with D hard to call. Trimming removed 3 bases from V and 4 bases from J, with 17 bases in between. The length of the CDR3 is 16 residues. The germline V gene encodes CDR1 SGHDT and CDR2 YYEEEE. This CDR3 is CASSYGSEKYGNTIYF. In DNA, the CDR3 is TGTGCCAGCAGCTATGGCAGTGAAAAATACGGAAACACCATATATTTT.

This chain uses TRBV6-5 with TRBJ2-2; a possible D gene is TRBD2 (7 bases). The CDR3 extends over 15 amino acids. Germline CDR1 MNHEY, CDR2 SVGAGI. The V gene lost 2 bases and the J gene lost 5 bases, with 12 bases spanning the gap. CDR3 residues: CASSYGGAETGELFF. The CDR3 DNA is TGTGCCAGCAGTTACGGGGGGGCCGAGACCGGGGAGCTGTTTTTT.

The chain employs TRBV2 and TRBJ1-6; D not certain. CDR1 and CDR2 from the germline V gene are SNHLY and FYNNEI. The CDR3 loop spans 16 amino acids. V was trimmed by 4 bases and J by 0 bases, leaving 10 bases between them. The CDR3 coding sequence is TGTGCCAGCAGTGGTCCCCAGAGCTCCTATAATTCACCCCTCCACTTT. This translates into CASSGPQSSYNSPLHF.

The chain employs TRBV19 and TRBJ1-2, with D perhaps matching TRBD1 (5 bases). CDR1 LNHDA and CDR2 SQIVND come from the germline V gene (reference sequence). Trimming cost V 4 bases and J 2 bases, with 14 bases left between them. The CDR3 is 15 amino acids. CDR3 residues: CASSTRQGRNYGYTF. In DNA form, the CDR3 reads TGTGCCAGTAGTACCCGGCAGGGCAGAAACTATGGCTACACCTTC.

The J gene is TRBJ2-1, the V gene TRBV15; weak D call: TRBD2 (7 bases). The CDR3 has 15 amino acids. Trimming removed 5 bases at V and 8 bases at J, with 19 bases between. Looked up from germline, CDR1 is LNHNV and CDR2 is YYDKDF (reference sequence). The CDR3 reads CATSFSLQGGDEQFF. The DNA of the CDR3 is TGTGCCACCAGCTTTTCGTTACAGGGAGGGGATGAGCAGTTCTTC.

The CDR3 is CASSPRGVGYEQYF. The CDR3, as DNA: TGTGCCAGCAGCCCCCGGGGGGTGGGCTACGAGCAGTACTTC. V gene TRBV9 combines with J gene TRBJ2-7; TRBD2 aligns across 7 bases. This CDR3 is 14 amino acids long. After removal of 4 bases from V and 3 bases from J, the junction contained 7 bases not matched to a gene. Germline CDR1 and CDR2: SGDLS and YYNGEE.

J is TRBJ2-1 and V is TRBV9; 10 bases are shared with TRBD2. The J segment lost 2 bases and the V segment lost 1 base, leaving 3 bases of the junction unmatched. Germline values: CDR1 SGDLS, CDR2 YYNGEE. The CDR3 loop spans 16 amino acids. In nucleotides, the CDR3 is TGTGCCAGCAGCGTATTAGCGGGGGGAACCTACAATGAGCAGTTCTTC. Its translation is CASSVLAGGTYNEQFF.

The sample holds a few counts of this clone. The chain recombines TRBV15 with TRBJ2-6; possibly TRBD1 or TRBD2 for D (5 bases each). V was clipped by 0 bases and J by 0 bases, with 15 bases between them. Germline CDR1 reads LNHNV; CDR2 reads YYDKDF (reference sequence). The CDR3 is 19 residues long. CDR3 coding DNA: TGTGCCACCAGCAGAGATCGAGGGTACGACAGCTCTGGGGCCAACGTCCTGACTTTC. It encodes CATSRDRGYDSSGANVLTF.

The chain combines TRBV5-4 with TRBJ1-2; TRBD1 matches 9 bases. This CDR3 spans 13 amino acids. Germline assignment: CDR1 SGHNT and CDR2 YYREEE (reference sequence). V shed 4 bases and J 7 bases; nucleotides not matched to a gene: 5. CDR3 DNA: TGTGCCAGCAGCCCCGGGACAGGGCCTGGCTACACCTTC. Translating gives CASSPGTGPGYTF.

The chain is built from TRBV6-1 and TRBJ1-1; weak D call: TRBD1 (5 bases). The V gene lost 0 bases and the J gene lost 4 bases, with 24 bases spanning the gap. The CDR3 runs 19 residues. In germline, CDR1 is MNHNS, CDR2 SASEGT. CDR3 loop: CASSEAGSGQADGGTEAFF. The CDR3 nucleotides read TGTGCCAGCAGTGAAGCGGGTAGTGGGCAGGCGGATGGGGGCACTGAAGCTTTCTTT.

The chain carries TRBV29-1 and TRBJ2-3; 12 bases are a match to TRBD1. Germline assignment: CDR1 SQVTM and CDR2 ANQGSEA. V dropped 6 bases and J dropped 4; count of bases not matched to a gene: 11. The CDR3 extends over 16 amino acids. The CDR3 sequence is CSVTNPGQGASDTQYF. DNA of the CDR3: TGCAGCGTAACAAATCCGGGACAGGGGGCCTCAGATACGCAGTATTTT.

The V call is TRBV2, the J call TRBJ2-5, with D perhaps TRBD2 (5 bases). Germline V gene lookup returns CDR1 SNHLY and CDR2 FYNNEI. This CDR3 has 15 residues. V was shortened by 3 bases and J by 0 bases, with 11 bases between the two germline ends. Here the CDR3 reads CASSDLGSNQETQYF. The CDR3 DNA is TGTGCCAGCAGTGACTTGGGGAGCAACCAAGAGACCCAGTACTTC.

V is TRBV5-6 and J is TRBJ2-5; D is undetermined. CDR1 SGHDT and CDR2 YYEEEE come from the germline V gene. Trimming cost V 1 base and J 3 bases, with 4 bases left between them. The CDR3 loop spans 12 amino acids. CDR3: CASSLLEETQYF. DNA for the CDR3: TGTGCCAGCAGCTTGTTGGAAGAGACCCAGTACTTC.